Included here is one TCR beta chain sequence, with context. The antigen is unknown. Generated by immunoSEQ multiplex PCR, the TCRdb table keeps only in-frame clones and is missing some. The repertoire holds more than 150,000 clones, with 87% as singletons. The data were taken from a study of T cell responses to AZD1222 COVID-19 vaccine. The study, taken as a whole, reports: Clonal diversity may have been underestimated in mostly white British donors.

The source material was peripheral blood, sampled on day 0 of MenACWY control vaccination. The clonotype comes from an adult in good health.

In nucleotides, the CDR3 is TGTGCCAGCAGTTCGGACTCCAGCTCTGGAAACACCATATATTTT. Protein product: CASSSDSSSGNTIYF. The rearrangement uses TRBV27 and TRBJ1-3, with unresolved D. Per the germline V gene, CDR1 is MNHEY and CDR2 is SMNVEV (reference sequence). Trimming pared 4 bases from V and 0 bases from J, leaving 10 bases between. The CDR3 has 15 amino acids.